Listed below are T cell receptor beta chains from one sample, sequenced in a study of T cell responses to AZD1222 COVID-19 vaccine. Profiled with immunoSEQ multiplex PCR; TCRdb holds only in-frame clones, not every one. The sample shows roughly 260,000 clones, 90% to 95% of them seen only once. The sequencing here drew on peripheral blood, taken on day 0 of AZD1222 vaccination. These receptors all stem from an adult in good health. Both conserved end residues are part of each CDR3. D genes are given only for firm matches. Clone sizes are given selectively: once, few, many, or a class where the clone is expanded.

TRBV28	NA	TRBJ2-1	NA	CASSLLGGSSYNEQFF	TGTGCCAGCAGTCTGCTCGGAGGATCCTCCTACAATGAGCAGTTCTTC
TRBV10-3	NA	TRBJ1-3	NA	CAISESKRNTIYF	TGTGCCATCAGTGAGTCAAAGCGAAACACCATATATTTT
TRBV6-5	NA	TRBJ1-1	NA	CASSYSALNTEAFF	TGTGCCAGCAGTTACTCGGCGCTAAACACTGAAGCTTTCTTT
TRBV7-9	NA	TRBJ1-1	TRBD1	CASSPQGGTEAFF	TGTGCCAGCAGCCCGCAGGGGGGCACTGAAGCTTTCTTT
TRBV15	NA	TRBJ1-2	NA	CATTGREEGYTF	TGTGCCACCACCGGGAGGGAGGAGGGCTACACCTTC
TRBV11-1	NA	TRBJ2-5	TRBD2	CASSLATSGGETQYF	TGTGCCAGCAGCTTAGCGACTAGCGGGGGTGAGACCCAGTACTTC
TRBV7-3	NA	TRBJ1-1	NA	CASTTTGSKEAFF	TGTGCCAGTACAACCACAGGGTCGAAGGAAGCTTTCTTT
TRBV19	NA	TRBJ2-3	TRBD2	CASSMTVGLAGGGGDTQYF	TGTGCCAGTAGTATGACCGTGGGACTAGCGGGAGGTGGGGGAGATACGCAGTATTTT
TRBV9	NA	TRBJ2-3	TRBD1	CASSVALQDRGTDTQYF	TGTGCCAGCAGCGTAGCTCTACAGGACAGGGGTACAGATACGCAGTATTTT
TRBV3-1/TRBV3-2	once	TRBJ1-6	NA	CASSQETTRISSPLHF	TGTGCCAGCAGCCAAGAAACGACACGGATAAGCTCACCCCTCCACTTT
TRBV18	NA	TRBJ2-3	NA	CASSPSVSTDTQYF	TGTGCCAGCTCACCAAGCGTCAGCACAGATACGCAGTATTTT
TRBV6-5	once	TRBJ1-2	TRBD1	CASMEGQANHYGYTF	TGTGCCAGCATGGAGGGACAGGCGAACCACTATGGCTACACCTTC
TRBV9	NA	TRBJ1-6	TRBD1	CASSASGGEGSPLHF	TGTGCCAGCAGCGCATCAGGGGGCGAGGGATCACCCCTCCACTTT
TRBV28	once	TRBJ1-6	TRBD1	CASIRGIGSPLHF	TGTGCCAGCATCAGGGGGATAGGTTCACCCCTCCACTTT
TRBV6-5	once	TRBJ1-2	NA	CASSHGPFYGYTF	TGTGCCAGCAGTCACGGGCCCTTCTATGGCTACACCTTC
TRBV5-1	NA	TRBJ2-7	TRBD2	CASSSSAGGYEQYF	TGCGCCAGCAGCTCCTCAGCGGGAGGCTACGAGCAGTACTTC
TRBV11-1	once	TRBJ2-1	TRBD2	CASSLMGTSGFNEQFF	TGTGCCAGCAGCTTAATGGGGACTAGTGGGTTCAATGAGCAGTTCTTC
TRBV2	NA	TRBJ2-2	TRBD1	CASSPSGTGNTGELFF	TGTGCCAGCAGTCCCTCCGGGACAGGTAACACCGGGGAGCTGTTTTTT
TRBV3-1/TRBV3-2	NA	TRBJ2-2	NA	CASSHAGGRPGTGELFF	TGTGCCAGCAGCCACGCCGGGGGACGCCCGGGGACCGGGGAGCTGTTTTTT
TRBV27	NA	TRBJ1-1	NA	CASSFYGVGDTEAFF	TGTGCCAGCAGTTTTTATGGGGTTGGGGACACTGAAGCTTTCTTT
TRBV2	NA	TRBJ1-2	NA	CASQEDYGYTF	TGTGCCAGCCAGGAGGACTATGGCTACACCTTC
TRBV4-1	NA	TRBJ2-5	TRBD2	CASSVRLAGGPLLETQYF	TGCGCCAGCAGCGTTCGACTAGCGGGGGGGCCACTTCTGGAGACCCAGTACTTC
TRBV9	many	TRBJ2-7	NA	CASSVAGDYEQYF	TGTGCCAGCAGCGTAGCAGGGGACTACGAGCAGTACTTC